This T cell receptor (beta chain) originates from a study of response to subunit inactivated influenza vaccine. Study-wide points: The study's authors posited that every seasonal influenza vaccination enlists few new T cells.

In germline, CDR1 is SGHVS, CDR2 FQNEAQ. CDR3 size: 13 residues. V was shortened by 7 bases and J by 5 bases, with 14 bases between the two germline ends. From the RT-PCR reads, TCRdb called clonotypes with MiXCR, one entry per CDR3 protein. The data show hundreds of thousands of distinct CDR3 sequences, more than 9% seen once. Note on this clonotype: Its antigen is not identified.

This chain links TRBV7-8 with TRBJ1-1; D not certain. Specimen: non-naive T cells sorted from PBMCs, collected 14 days before vaccination. The clonotype comes from a man aged 45 to 65 who received an inactivated influenza vaccine. The CDR3: CASTALVGTEAFF. The CDR3 DNA sequence: TGTGCCAGCACCGCGTTGGTAGGGACTGAAGCTTTCTTT.